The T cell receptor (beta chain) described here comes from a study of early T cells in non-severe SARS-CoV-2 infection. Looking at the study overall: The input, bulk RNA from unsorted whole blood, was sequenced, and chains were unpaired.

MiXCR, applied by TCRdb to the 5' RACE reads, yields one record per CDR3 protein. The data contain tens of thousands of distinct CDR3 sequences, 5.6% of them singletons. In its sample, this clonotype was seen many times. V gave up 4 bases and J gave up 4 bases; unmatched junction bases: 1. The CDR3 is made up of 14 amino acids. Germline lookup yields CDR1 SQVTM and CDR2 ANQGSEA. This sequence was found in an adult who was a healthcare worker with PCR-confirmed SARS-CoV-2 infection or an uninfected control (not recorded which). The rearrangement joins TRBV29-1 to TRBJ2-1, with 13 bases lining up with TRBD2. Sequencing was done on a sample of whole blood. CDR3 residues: CSVVGLAGYNEQFF. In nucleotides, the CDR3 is TGCAGCGTTGTGGGACTAGCGGGGTACAATGAGCAGTTCTTC.